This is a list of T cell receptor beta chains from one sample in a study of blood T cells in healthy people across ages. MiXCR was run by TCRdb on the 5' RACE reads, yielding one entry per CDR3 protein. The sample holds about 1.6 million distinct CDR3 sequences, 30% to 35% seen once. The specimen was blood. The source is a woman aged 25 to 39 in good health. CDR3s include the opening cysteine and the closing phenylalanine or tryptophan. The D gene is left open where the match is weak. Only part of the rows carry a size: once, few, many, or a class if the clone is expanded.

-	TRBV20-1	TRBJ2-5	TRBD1	TGCAGTGCTAGTGTGACAGGGGCTCGGGAGACCCAGTACTTC	CSASVTGARETQYF
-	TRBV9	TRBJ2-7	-	TGTGCCAGCAGCGGGGGGGATGTCAATTACGAGCAGTACTTC	CASSGGDVNYEQYF
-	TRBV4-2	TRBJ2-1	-	TGTGCCAGCAGCCTGGCCGGGACAAAAACATACAATGAGCAGTTCTTC	CASSLAGTKTYNEQFF
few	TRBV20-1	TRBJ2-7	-	TGCAGTGCTAGAGATGCCCAGCGGAGCTCCTACGAGCAGTACTTC	CSARDAQRSSYEQYF
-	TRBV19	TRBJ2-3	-	TGTGCCAGTAGTATAGTGCTGGGCACAGATACGCAGTATTTT	CASSIVLGTDTQYF
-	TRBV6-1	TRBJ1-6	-	TGTGCCAGCGACAGAGTTAGTTCACCCCTCCACTTT	CASDRVSSPLHF
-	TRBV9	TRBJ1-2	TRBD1	TGTGCCAGCAGCGTAGACGACAGGGGGCTCGCCTATGGCTACACCTTC	CASSVDDRGLAYGYTF
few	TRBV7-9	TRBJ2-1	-	TGTGCCAGCAGCCACAGTGCCCACCACAATGAGCAGTTCTTC	CASSHSAHHNEQFF
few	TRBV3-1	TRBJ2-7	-	TGTGCCAGCAGCCAGATGGGACATTTGGGAGCCTACGAGCAGTACTTC	CASSQMGHLGAYEQYF
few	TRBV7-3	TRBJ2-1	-	TGTGCCAGCTCTCCCCCAGGGAGTTTAATCAATGAGCAGTTCTTC	CASSPPGSLINEQFF
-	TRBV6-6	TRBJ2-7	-	TGTGCCAGCAGAAGACATACAAGCTCCTACGAGCAGTACTTC	CASRRHTSSYEQYF
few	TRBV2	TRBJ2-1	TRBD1	TGTGCCAGCAGTGAATGGGCAGGGGGCAGGTATGAGCAGTTCTTC	CASSEWAGGRYEQFF
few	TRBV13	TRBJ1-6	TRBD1	TGTGCCAGCAGCCTCCCACAAGGAGGGGGCCCTTCACCCCTCCACTTT	CASSLPQGGGPSPLHF
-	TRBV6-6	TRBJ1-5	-	TGTGCCAGCGGCCCAGGCAGGGGAGACTCCAGCAATCAGCCCCAGCATTTT	CASGPGRGDSSNQPQHF
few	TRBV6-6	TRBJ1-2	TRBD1	TGTGCCAGCAGTCAGACAGGGACTTATGACTACACCTTC	CASSQTGTYDYTF
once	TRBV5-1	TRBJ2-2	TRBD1	TGCGCCAGCAGTTCAGGGGGCGCCACCGGGGAGCTGTTTTTT	CASSSGGATGELFF
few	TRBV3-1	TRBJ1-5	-	TGTGCCAGCAGGAGGGGTCCCAATCAGCCCCAGCATTTT	CASRRGPNQPQHF
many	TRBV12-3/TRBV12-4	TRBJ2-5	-	TGTGCCAGCAGTTTAGCCACAGAGACCCAGTACTTC	CASSLATETQYF
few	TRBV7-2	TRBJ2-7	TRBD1	TGTGCCAGCAGCTTAGTGATCGGGACAGGGGGCTTCTACGAGCAGTACTTC	CASSLVIGTGGFYEQYF
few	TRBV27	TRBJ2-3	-	TGTGCCAGCAGTTTAGCCGGGAGCAAAAATACGCAGTATTTT	CASSLAGSKNTQYF
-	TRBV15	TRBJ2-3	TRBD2	TGTGCCACCAGCAGATCTCGTAGCGGGGGAGACACAGATACGCGGTATTTT	CATSRSRSGGDTDTRYF
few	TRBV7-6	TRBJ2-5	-	TGTGCCAGCAGCTTAGAGTATGTAGCGGAGCAGTACTTC	CASSLEYVAEQYF
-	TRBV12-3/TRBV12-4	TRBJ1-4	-	TGTGCCAGTAGTTTGGGCAGGGCAAATGAAAAACTGTTTTTT	CASSLGRANEKLFF
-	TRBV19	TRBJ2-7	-	TGTGCCAGTAGTATCGGAAGGGTCGGGTCCTACGAGCAGTACTTC	CASSIGRVGSYEQYF